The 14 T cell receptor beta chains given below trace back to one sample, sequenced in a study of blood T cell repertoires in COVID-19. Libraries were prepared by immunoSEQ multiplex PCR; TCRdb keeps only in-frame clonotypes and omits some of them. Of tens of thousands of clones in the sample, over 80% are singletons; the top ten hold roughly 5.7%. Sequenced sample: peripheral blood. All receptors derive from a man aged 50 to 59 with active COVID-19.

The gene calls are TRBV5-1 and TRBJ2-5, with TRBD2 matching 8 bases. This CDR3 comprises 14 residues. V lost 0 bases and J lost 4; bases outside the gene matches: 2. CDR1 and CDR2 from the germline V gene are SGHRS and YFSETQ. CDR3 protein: CASSLAREGETQYF. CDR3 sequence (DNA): TGCGCCAGCAGCTTGGCCCGGGAGGGAGAGACCCAGTACTTC.

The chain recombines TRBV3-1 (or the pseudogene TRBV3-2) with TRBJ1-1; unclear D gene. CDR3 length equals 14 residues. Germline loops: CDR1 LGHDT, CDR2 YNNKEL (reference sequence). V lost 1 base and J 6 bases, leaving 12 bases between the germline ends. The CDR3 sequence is CASSQARPGSEAFF. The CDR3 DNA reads TGTGCCAGCAGCCAAGCGCGTCCGGGATCTGAAGCTTTCTTT.

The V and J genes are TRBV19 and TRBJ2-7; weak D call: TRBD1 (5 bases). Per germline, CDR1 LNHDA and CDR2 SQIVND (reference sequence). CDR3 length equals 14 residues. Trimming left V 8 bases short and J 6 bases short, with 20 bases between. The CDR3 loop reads CASSRAPRLSEQYF. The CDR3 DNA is TGTGCCAGTTCCAGGGCCCCCAGGCTCTCCGAGCAGTACTTC.

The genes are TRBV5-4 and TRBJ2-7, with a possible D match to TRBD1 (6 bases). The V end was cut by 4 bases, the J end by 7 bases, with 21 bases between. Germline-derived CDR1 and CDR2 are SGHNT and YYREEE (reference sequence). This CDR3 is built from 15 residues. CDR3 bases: TGTGCCAGCAGCGCTTACCATGTGGGGGCCTGGGAGCAGTACTTC. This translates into CASSAYHVGAWEQYF.

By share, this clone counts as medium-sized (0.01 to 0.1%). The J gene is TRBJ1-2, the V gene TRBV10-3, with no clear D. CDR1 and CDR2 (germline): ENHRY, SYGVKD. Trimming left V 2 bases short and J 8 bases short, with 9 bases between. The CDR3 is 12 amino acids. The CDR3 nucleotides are TGTGCCATCAGTGAGACTAGGGTCGGCTACACCTTC. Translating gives CAISETRVGYTF.

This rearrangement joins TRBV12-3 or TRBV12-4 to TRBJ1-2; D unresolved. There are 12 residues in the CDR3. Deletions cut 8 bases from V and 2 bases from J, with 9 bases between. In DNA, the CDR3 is TGTGCCAGCCGACTTGGGAACTATGGCTACACCTTC. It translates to CASRLGNYGYTF.

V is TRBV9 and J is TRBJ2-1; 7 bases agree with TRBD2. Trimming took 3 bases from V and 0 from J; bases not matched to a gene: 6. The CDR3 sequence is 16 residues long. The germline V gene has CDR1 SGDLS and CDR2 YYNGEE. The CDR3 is CASSAERGLSYNEQFF. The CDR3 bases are TGTGCCAGCAGCGCCGAGCGGGGCCTCTCCTACAATGAGCAGTTCTTC. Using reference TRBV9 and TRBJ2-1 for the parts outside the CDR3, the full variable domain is DSGVTQTPKHLITATGQRVTLRCSPRSGDLSVYWYQQSLDQGLQFLIQYYNGEERAKGNILERFSAQQFPDLHSELNLSSLELGDSALYFCASSAERGLSYNEQFFGPGTRLTVL.

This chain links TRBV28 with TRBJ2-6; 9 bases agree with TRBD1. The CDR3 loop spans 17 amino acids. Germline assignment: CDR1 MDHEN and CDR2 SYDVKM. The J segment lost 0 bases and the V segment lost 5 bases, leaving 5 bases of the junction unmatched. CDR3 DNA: TGTGCCAGCAGTCCAGGGACAGGGAACTCTGGGGCCAACGTCCTGACTTTC. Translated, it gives CASSPGTGNSGANVLTF.

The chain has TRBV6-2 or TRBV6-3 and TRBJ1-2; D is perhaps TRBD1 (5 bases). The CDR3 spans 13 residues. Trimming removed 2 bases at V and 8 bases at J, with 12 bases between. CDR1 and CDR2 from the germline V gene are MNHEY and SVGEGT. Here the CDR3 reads CASSYTPGSGYTF. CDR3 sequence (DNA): TGTGCCAGCAGTTACACACCAGGGTCCGGCTACACCTTC.

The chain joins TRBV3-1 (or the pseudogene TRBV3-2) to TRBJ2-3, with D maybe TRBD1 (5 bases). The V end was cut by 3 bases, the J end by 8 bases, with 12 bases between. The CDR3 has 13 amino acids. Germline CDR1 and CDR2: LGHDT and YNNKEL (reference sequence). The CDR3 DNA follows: TGTGCCAGCAGCCATAACAGGTTTTCTACGCAGTATTTT. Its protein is CASSHNRFSTQYF.

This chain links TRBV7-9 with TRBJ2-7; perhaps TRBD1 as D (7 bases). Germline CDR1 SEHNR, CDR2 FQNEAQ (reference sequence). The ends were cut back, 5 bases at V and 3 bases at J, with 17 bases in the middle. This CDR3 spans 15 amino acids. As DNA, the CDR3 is TGTGCCAGCAGCCCCGGGGGACAGTCAATCTACGAGCAGTACTTC. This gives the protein CASSPGGQSIYEQYF.

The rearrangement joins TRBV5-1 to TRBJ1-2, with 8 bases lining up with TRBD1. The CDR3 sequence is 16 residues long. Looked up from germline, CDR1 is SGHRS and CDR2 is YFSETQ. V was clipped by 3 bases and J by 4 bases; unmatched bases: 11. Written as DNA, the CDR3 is TGCGCCAGCAGCTCCCATGGACAGGGAGAGGGCTATGGCTACACCTTC. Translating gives CASSSHGQGEGYGYTF.

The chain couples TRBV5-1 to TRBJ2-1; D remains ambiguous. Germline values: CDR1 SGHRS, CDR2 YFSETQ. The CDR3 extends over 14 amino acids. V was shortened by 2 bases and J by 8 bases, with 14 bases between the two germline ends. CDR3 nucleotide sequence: TGCGCCAGCAGCTTTAGGTCAGACTCTCATGAGCAGTTCTTC. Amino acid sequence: CASSFRSDSHEQFF.

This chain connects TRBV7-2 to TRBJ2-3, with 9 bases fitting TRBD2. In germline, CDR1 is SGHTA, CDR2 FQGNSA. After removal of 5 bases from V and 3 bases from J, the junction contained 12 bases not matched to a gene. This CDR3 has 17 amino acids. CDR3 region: CASSPGGTSSGTDTQYF. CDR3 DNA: TGTGCCAGCAGCCCCGGAGGGACTAGCAGCGGGACAGATACGCAGTATTTT.